A selection of T cell receptor beta chains follows, all from one sample in a study of blood T cell repertoires in COVID-19. Assay used: immunoSEQ multiplex PCR; TCRdb lists only in-frame clones, some missing. The top ten clones hold around 15% of a sample with about 110,000 clones, 60% to 80% of them seen once. Sequences were obtained from peripheral blood. These receptor sequences come from an elderly woman with active or convalescent COVID-19. The CDR3 runs from the conserved cysteine through the conserved F or W. D genes are given only for firm matches. The size entry is marked missing in some rows and otherwise reads once, few, many or a size class.

d_call	clone_size	v_call	j_call	cdr3_nt	cdr3_aa
TRBD2	few	TRBV5-1	TRBJ2-3	TGCGCCAGCAGCTTGCCCACTAGCGGAGTCCATTCTAGCACAGATACGCAGTATTTT	CASSLPTSGVHSSTDTQYF
TRBD1	medium-sized	TRBV2	TRBJ2-5	TGTGCCAGCAAGCTGACAGGGGGCGTCGAGACCCAGTACTTC	CASKLTGGVETQYF
TRBD1	few	TRBV4-2	TRBJ1-2	TGTGCCAGCAGCCAAGATCAAGGACAGGGGGCTGGCTACACCTTC	CASSQDQGQGAGYTF
-	many	TRBV2	TRBJ2-7	TGTGCCAGCAGTGTACAGGGAGGGGGCGAGCAGTACTTC	CASSVQGGGEQYF
-	-	TRBV30	TRBJ1-1	TGTGCCTGGAGAAGCGACACTGAAGCTTTCTTT	CAWRSDTEAFF
-	-	TRBV10-3	TRBJ2-1	TGTGCCATCAGTGAGCTGAAGCGAAGATACAATGAGCAGTTCTTC	CAISELKRRYNEQFF
-	-	TRBV3-1/TRBV3-2	TRBJ2-5	TGTGCCAGCAGCCAAGGAGGAGAGACCCAGTACTTC	CASSQGGETQYF
TRBD1	-	TRBV5-4	TRBJ1-6	TGTGCCAGCAGCTTGGGACAGGGGTTCAGTAATTCACCCCTCCACTTT	CASSLGQGFSNSPLHF
TRBD1	-	TRBV25-1	TRBJ2-7	TGTGCCAGCAGTGAATCGGTCGTGACAGGGCCCTACGAGCAGTACTTC	CASSESVVTGPYEQYF
TRBD2	few	TRBV28	TRBJ2-7	TGTGCCAGCAGTCCAACTAGCGGGGTGGGGGACGAGCAGTACTTC	CASSPTSGVGDEQYF
-	-	TRBV5-6	TRBJ1-2	TGTGCCAGCAGCTTGGCACAGATGAATGGCTACACCTTC	CASSLAQMNGYTF
-	-	TRBV2	TRBJ1-5	TGTGCCAGCAGTGATGAGGGGCCCCAGCATTTT	CASSDEGPQHF
-	-	TRBV29-1	TRBJ2-6	TGCAGCGTTACGTCCGGGAGCTACTCGAGCTCTGGGGCCAACGTCCTGACTTTC	CSVTSGSYSSSGANVLTF
TRBD1	-	TRBV5-1	TRBJ2-5	TGCGCCAGCAGCTTTACAGGGGGCCAAGAGACCCAGTACTTC	CASSFTGGQETQYF
TRBD1	-	TRBV12-5	TRBJ1-2	TGTGCTAGTGGTCCCACCCGGGACAGGGAATCCTCTAACTATGGCTACACCTTC	CASGPTRDRESSNYGYTF
TRBD1	-	TRBV7-9	TRBJ2-2	TGTGCCAGCCTGACAGGGGTCTTCACCGGGGAGCTGTTTTTT	CASLTGVFTGELFF
-	once	TRBV5-1	TRBJ2-3	TGCGCCAGCAGCCGACTTCGAGCGTTAAAGCGGGACAGGCAGAGGACAGATACGCAGTATTTT	CASSRLRALKRDRQRTDTQYF
-	once	TRBV5-1	TRBJ1-1	TGCGCCAGCAGCCCACAGGGGAACACTGAAGCTTTCTTT	CASSPQGNTEAFF
-	-	TRBV4-2	TRBJ2-3	TGTGCCAGCAGCCAAGATCTCGCCGGTACGCAGTATTTT	CASSQDLAGTQYF
TRBD2	-	TRBV5-1	TRBJ2-3	TGCGCCAGCAGCCCCCCCCTAGCGGCTAGCACAGATACGCAGTATTTT	CASSPPLAASTDTQYF
-	-	TRBV29-1	TRBJ2-3	TGCAGCGCTGGGGGGACAGCTAGCACAGATACGCAGTATTTT	CSAGGTASTDTQYF
TRBD1	-	TRBV4-2	TRBJ1-6	TGTGCCAGCAGCCGCACACACAGGGGCCAGGGCTCACCCCTCCACTTT	CASSRTHRGQGSPLHF
-	many	TRBV6-2/TRBV6-3	TRBJ1-1	TGTGCCAGCAGCTTACTCGGGACAAGGCTGTGGGGCAGAACTTTCTTT	CASSLLGTRLWGRTFF
TRBD2	-	TRBV29-1	TRBJ2-7	TGCAGCGTTGAAGGTCTAGCGGGGAGCTCCTACGAGCAGTACTTC	CSVEGLAGSSYEQYF
-	-	TRBV28	TRBJ1-4	TGTGCCAGCAGTTTATGGACAGCTAATAATGAAAAACTGTTTTTT	CASSLWTANNEKLFF
TRBD1	-	TRBV10-2	TRBJ1-2	TGCGCCAGCACCGGACAGGGGGAGAACTATGGCTACACCTTC	CASTGQGENYGYTF
-	-	TRBV24-1	TRBJ2-1	TGTGCCACCAGTGATTCCCTTGCCGGTAACAATGAGCAGTTCTTC	CATSDSLAGNNEQFF
-	-	TRBV20-1	TRBJ2-7	TGCAGTGCTGTTGACTCCGTAGAGCAGTACTTC	CSAVDSVEQYF
TRBD1	-	TRBV27	TRBJ2-5	TGTGCCAGCAGTGTATATGCCGGGACAGGGGGAGAGACCCAGTACTTC	CASSVYAGTGGETQYF
-	-	TRBV2	TRBJ2-5	TGTGCCAGCAGTCCAACAGGGAGAGAGACCCAGTACTTC	CASSPTGRETQYF
-	few	TRBV6-4	TRBJ2-1	TGTGCCAGCAGCGCCCTGGGCGGGTACAATGAGCAGTTCTTC	CASSALGGYNEQFF
-	-	TRBV5-6	TRBJ1-1	TGTGCCAGCAGCTTGTACGGAGTGAACACTGAAGCTTTCTTT	CASSLYGVNTEAFF
-	few	TRBV29-1	TRBJ2-5	TGCAGCGCTGGGGGGCAAGAGACCCAGTACTTC	CSAGGQETQYF
TRBD1	-	TRBV27	TRBJ1-2	TGTGCCAGCAGCCCGGACAGGTCTAACTATGGCTACACCTTC	CASSPDRSNYGYTF
TRBD1	-	TRBV4-1	TRBJ1-1	TGCGCCAGCAGCCGGACAGGGGTCGGTGAAGCTTTCTTT	CASSRTGVGEAFF
-	-	TRBV7-8	TRBJ2-3	TGTGCCAGCAGCTTTCTGGGCCTCTCGCAGTATTTT	CASSFLGLSQYF
TRBD1	-	TRBV19	TRBJ1-4	TGTGCCAGTAGCCCTGGACAGGGAAAACTGTTTTTT	CASSPGQGKLFF
-	-	TRBV28	TRBJ2-1	TGTGCCAGCAGGGGCGGGTCGTGGAACATCGAATTCTCCTACAATGAGCAGTTCTTC	CASRGGSWNIEFSYNEQFF
TRBD1	-	TRBV28	TRBJ2-7	TGTGCCAGCAGCCCCGCCCGGGACAGGGCACCCGAGCAGTACTTC	CASSPARDRAPEQYF
-	once	TRBV6-5	TRBJ1-5	TGTGCCAGCAGGCCAGGGGTTGAAAATCAGCCCCAGCATTTT	CASRPGVENQPQHF
-	-	TRBV5-1	TRBJ1-2	TGCGCCAGCAGCTTTGGCGGGACCTCGCACTACACCTTC	CASSFGGTSHYTF
TRBD2	-	TRBV7-6	TRBJ2-3	TGTGCCAGCAGCAGTGATCGTGGACTAGTCGCCACAGATACGCAGTATTTT	CASSSDRGLVATDTQYF
TRBD2	-	TRBV3-1/TRBV3-2	TRBJ2-1	TGTGCCAGCAGCCACCTTGTAAGCGGGAGACGGGATGAGCAGTTCTTC	CASSHLVSGRRDEQFF
TRBD1	-	TRBV30	TRBJ1-1	TGTGCCTTTCCAGGGACAGCTAACACTGAAGCTTTCTTT	CAFPGTANTEAFF
-	-	TRBV29-1	TRBJ1-1	TGCAGCGTTGGGCAGGATGAAGCTTTCTTT	CSVGQDEAFF
TRBD1	-	TRBV7-2	TRBJ2-6	TGTGCCAGCAGCCCCCAGGGGGCGTATGGGGCCAACGTCCTGACTTTC	CASSPQGAYGANVLTF
TRBD1	-	TRBV2	TRBJ1-4	TGTGCCAGCAAACGGGACAGGGAGTATGAAAAACTGTTTTTT	CASKRDREYEKLFF
-	-	TRBV18	TRBJ2-7	TGTGCCAGCTCACCACGACAGAACTCCTACGAGCAGTACTTC	CASSPRQNSYEQYF
-	-	TRBV24-1	TRBJ2-1	TGTGCCACCGCAGACAGCCAACATATGTCCTACAATGAGCAGTTCTTC	CATADSQHMSYNEQFF
TRBD1	-	TRBV7-9	TRBJ1-4	TGTGCCAGCAGCAAAAAGGGACAGGGATCCCTCGTGGCAGAACTGTTTTTT	CASSKKGQGSLVAELFF
-	few	TRBV7-9	TRBJ2-1	TGTGCCAGCAGCCACCGGGGTGGGGATGAGCAGTTCTTC	CASSHRGGDEQFF
-	few	TRBV7-3	TRBJ2-5	TGTGCCAGCAGCGAAGGGACACACCAAGAGACCCAGTACTTC	CASSEGTHQETQYF
-	few	TRBV10-2	TRBJ2-1	TGCGCCAGCAGTGCGCTAGGTACCTACAATGAGCAGTTCTTC	CASSALGTYNEQFF
TRBD2	-	TRBV4-1	TRBJ2-5	TGCGCCAGCAGCCCCGGGGGACTAGCGGGAGAGACCCAGTACTTC	CASSPGGLAGETQYF
TRBD1	-	TRBV19	TRBJ1-1	TGTGCCAGTAGTCGATACCCCCCACAGGGGTCGAGTGAAGCTTTCTTT	CASSRYPPQGSSEAFF